The 21 T cell receptor beta chains presented below share a single source sample, sequenced in a study of shared clonotypes between healthy human individuals. The protocol was immunoSEQ multiplex PCR, while the TCRdb copy is restricted to in-frame clones and leaves out a portion. The sample shows over 750,000 clones, roughly 96% of them seen only once. CD45RO-negative cells were positively selected for CCR7, leaving out terminally differentiated effector memory CD45RA+ cells. The material sequenced was naive CD8+ T cells sorted from blood. These receptors came from a man younger than 40 in good health.

V is TRBV28 and J is TRBJ2-7, with TRBD1 matching 7 bases. Trimming removed 8 bases from V and 3 bases from J; junction bases left unmatched: 10. The germline V gene has CDR1 MDHEN and CDR2 SYDVKM. The CDR3 is made up of 14 amino acids. The DNA of the CDR3 is TGTGCCAGCCAGAGCCGGGACAGCCTCTACGAGCAGTACTTC. Protein: CASQSRDSLYEQYF.

The rearrangement uses TRBV7-9 and TRBJ2-5; 8 nucleotides line up with TRBD1. The CDR3 covers 15 residues. Trimming at V came to 4 bases and at J to 9 bases, leaving 13 bases not matched to a gene. Germline V lookup: CDR1 SEHNR, CDR2 FQNEAQ (reference sequence). DNA of the CDR3: TGTGCCAGCAGCTCTCCGGGACAGGTCCGTGAGGCCCAGTACTTC. Translated, it gives CASSSPGQVREAQYF.

The chain uses TRBV27 and TRBJ2-3; 8 bases match TRBD1. V shed 4 bases and J 3 bases; nucleotides not matched to a gene: 12. CDR1 is MNHEY, CDR2 SMNVEV, per germline (reference sequence). The CDR3 is made up of 17 amino acids. DNA of the CDR3: TGTGCCAGCAGTTCACTTATGGACAGGGCGGGGACAGATACGCAGTATTTT. As protein: CASSSLMDRAGTDTQYF.

The table lists this clone with a count of one. V is TRBV27 and J is TRBJ2-1; no clear D. V was cut by 2 bases and J by 8 bases, with 10 bases left in between. The CDR3 sequence is 13 residues long. CDR1 MNHEY and CDR2 SMNVEV come from the germline V gene (reference sequence). In DNA, the CDR3 is TGTGCCAGCAGTTTAGGACCTATCGATGAGCAGTTCTTC. It yields the protein CASSLGPIDEQFF.

The rearrangement links TRBV27 to TRBJ1-1; a weak D match, TRBD1 (5 bases). The V end lost 5 bases, the J end lost 3 bases, and 16 bases lay between the germline ends. Germline V gene data show CDR1 as MNHEY and CDR2 as SMNVEV (reference sequence). The CDR3 extends over 15 amino acids. CDR3 protein: CASSQMTAEDTEAFF. DNA of the CDR3: TGTGCCAGCAGTCAAATGACAGCGGAGGACACTGAAGCTTTCTTT.

Details on this clone: The same CDR3 is also encoded by other DNA sequences in this sample. The V and J genes are TRBV19 and TRBJ2-1; D not certain. Germline values: CDR1 LNHDA, CDR2 SQIVND (reference sequence). The CDR3 has 15 residues. Trimming left V 3 bases short and J 0 bases short, with 9 bases between. The CDR3 sequence is CASSIDRSSYNEQFF. DNA for the CDR3: TGTGCCAGTAGTATTGACCGGAGCTCCTACAATGAGCAGTTCTTC.

This chain links TRBV10-2 with TRBJ1-4; no clear D. Trimming left V 5 bases short and J 4 bases short, with 11 bases between. Germline CDR1 reads WSHSY; CDR2 reads SAAADI. There are 14 residues in the CDR3. CDR3 nucleotides: TGCGCCAGCAGTCACAGAAAGGGTAATGAAAAACTGTTTTTT. Encoded protein: CASSHRKGNEKLFF.

The gene calls are TRBV27 and TRBJ1-3; TRBD1 matches at 8 bases. This CDR3 spans 14 amino acids. Unmatched junction bases numbered 8, after V lost 10 bases and J lost 3 bases. From germline, CDR1 is MNHEY and CDR2 SMNVEV (reference sequence). The CDR3, as DNA: TGTGCCACCCGGTCAGGGGGCGGTGGAAACACCATATATTTT. This codes for CATRSGGGGNTIYF.

The V call is TRBV19, the J call TRBJ2-2; 11 nucleotides align to TRBD2. The ends lost 0 bases at V and 6 bases at J; junction bases unmatched: 6. This CDR3 comprises 17 residues. Germline CDR1 reads LNHDA; CDR2 reads SQIVND (reference sequence). CDR3 amino acids: CASSIDQLAGDPGELFF. CDR3 in DNA: TGTGCCAGTAGTATAGATCAACTAGCGGGAGATCCCGGGGAGCTGTTTTTT.

V usage is TRBV27 and J usage is TRBJ2-1; 7 bases map to TRBD2. The CDR3 extends over 15 amino acids. The V segment lost 5 bases and the J segment 4 bases; nucleotides outside the gene matches: 8. Germline-derived CDR1 and CDR2 are MNHEY and SMNVEV (reference sequence). This CDR3 reads CASSQKRGLYNEQFF. In DNA, the CDR3 is TGTGCCAGCAGTCAAAAGCGGGGCCTATACAATGAGCAGTTCTTC.

The CDR3 DNA reads as TGTGCCAGCAGTGAATACAGGGGTGAAGCTTTCTTT. It yields the protein CASSEYRGEAFF. The V call is TRBV6-1, the J call TRBJ1-1, with 7 bases identical to TRBD1. In germline, CDR1 is MNHNS, CDR2 SASEGT. The CDR3 has 12 amino acids. V lost 2 bases, J lost 7 bases, and 1 base stayed unmatched.

The chain employs TRBV7-6 and TRBJ2-1; 14 positions agree with TRBD2. With V trimmed by 4 bases and J by 6 bases, 5 bases remained unmatched. In germline, CDR1 is SGHVS, CDR2 FNYEAQ. The CDR3 is 16 residues long. The CDR3 loop reads CASSSTGLAGVNEQFF. Here the CDR3 DNA reads TGTGCCAGCAGCTCGACGGGACTAGCGGGAGTCAATGAGCAGTTCTTC.

This clone was detected only once. CDR3 loop: CASSLHTGELFF. CDR3 DNA: TGCGCCAGCAGCTTACACACCGGGGAGCTGTTTTTT. This chain links TRBV4-1 with TRBJ2-2; no definite D call. The CDR3 covers 12 residues. Germline V gene data show CDR1 as MGHRA and CDR2 as YSYEKL. Trimming removed 5 bases at V and 3 bases at J, with 4 bases between.

The rearrangement uses TRBV11-3 and TRBJ2-1, with unresolved D. The CDR3 totals 14 residues. The V gene's germline CDR1 is SGHNT and CDR2 YENEEA. V shed 2 bases and J shed 5 bases, with 10 bases lying between them. The CDR3 coding sequence is TGTGCCAGCAGCTTACGTGGCGGTCACAATGAGCAGTTCTTC. Translated: CASSLRGGHNEQFF.

This sequence joins TRBV10-1 and TRBJ2-7; 11 bases agree with TRBD1. The CDR3 contains 15 residues. V lost 5 bases to trimming and J lost 1 base; unmatched junction nucleotides: 4. Germline V gene lookup returns CDR1 WNHNN and CDR2 SYGVQD (reference sequence). CDR3 residues: CASSLGQGGSYEQYF. In DNA, the CDR3 is TGCGCCAGCAGTCTGGGACAGGGGGGGTCCTACGAGCAGTACTTC.

The V and J genes are TRBV4-1 and TRBJ2-7; D is possibly TRBD2 (5 bases). The germline gives CDR1 MGHRA, CDR2 YSYEKL. V lost 4 bases and J lost 1, with 14 bases in between. The CDR3 has 15 amino acids. CDR3 sequence: CASSLHAGRSYEQYF. The CDR3 DNA reads as TGCGCCAGCAGCCTCCATGCGGGCAGGTCCTACGAGCAGTACTTC.

The rearrangement uses TRBV27 and TRBJ2-7, with D tentatively TRBD1 (5 bases). The CDR3 length is 15 residues. Trimming removed 0 bases at V and 0 bases at J, with 9 bases between. Germline CDR1 is MNHEY and CDR2 is SMNVEV (reference sequence). CDR3 in DNA: TGTGCCAGCAGTTTATCAGGGGTCTTCTCCTACGAGCAGTACTTC. As protein: CASSLSGVFSYEQYF.

The chain recombines TRBV13 with TRBJ2-7; D uncertain. With 5 bases removed from V and 3 bases from J, the gap between germline ends came to 11 bases. The germline V gene has CDR1 PRHDT and CDR2 FYEKMQ (reference sequence). CDR3 length: 13 residues. CDR3 sequence: CASSHFLNYEQYF. The CDR3 DNA follows: TGTGCCAGCAGCCATTTCCTTAACTACGAGCAGTACTTC.

The CDR3 protein is CSVDRTGGSGYTF. The CDR3 DNA reads as TGCAGCGTTGATAGGACAGGAGGGAGTGGCTACACCTTC. V is TRBV29-1 and J is TRBJ1-2, with 7 nucleotides matching TRBD1. CDR1 SQVTM and CDR2 ANQGSEA come from the germline V gene. The CDR3 is 13 amino acids. Losses at the gene ends were 3 bases for V and 7 bases for J; bases not matched to a gene: 8.

V usage is TRBV28 and J usage is TRBJ2-1; D possibly corresponds to TRBD2 (6 bases). Deletions cut 4 bases from V and 10 bases from J, with 17 bases between. The germline CDR1 and CDR2 sequences are MDHEN and SYDVKM. The CDR3 is 14 amino acids. Here the CDR3 reads CASSSRDSANEQFF. The CDR3, as DNA: TGTGCCAGCAGTTCCCGGGACTCCGCAAACGAGCAGTTCTTC.

The rearrangement joins TRBV7-6 to TRBJ2-2, with D perhaps assigned TRBD1 or TRBD2 (5 bases each). V lost 0 bases and J lost 0, with 14 bases in between. The CDR3 is made up of 18 amino acids. Germline lookup yields CDR1 SGHVS and CDR2 FNYEAQ. The CDR3 coding sequence is TGTGCCAGCAGCTTAGCGGGGGTCGCAATAGCGAACACCGGGGAGCTGTTTTTT. This sequence encodes CASSLAGVAIANTGELFF.